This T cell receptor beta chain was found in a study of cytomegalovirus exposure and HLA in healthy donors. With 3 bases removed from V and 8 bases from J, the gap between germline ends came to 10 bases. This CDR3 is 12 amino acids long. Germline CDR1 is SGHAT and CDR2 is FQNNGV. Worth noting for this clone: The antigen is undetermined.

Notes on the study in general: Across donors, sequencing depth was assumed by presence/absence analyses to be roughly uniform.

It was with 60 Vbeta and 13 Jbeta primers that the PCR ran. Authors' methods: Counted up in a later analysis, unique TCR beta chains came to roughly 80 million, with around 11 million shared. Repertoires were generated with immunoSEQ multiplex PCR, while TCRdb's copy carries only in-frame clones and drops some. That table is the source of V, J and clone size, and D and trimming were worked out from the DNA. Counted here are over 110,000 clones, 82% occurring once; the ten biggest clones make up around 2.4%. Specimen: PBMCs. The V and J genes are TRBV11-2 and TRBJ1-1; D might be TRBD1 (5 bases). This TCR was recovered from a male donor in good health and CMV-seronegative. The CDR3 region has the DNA TGTGCCAGCAGCTTCTACGGGGGGGAAGCTTTCTTT. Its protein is CASSFYGGEAFF.